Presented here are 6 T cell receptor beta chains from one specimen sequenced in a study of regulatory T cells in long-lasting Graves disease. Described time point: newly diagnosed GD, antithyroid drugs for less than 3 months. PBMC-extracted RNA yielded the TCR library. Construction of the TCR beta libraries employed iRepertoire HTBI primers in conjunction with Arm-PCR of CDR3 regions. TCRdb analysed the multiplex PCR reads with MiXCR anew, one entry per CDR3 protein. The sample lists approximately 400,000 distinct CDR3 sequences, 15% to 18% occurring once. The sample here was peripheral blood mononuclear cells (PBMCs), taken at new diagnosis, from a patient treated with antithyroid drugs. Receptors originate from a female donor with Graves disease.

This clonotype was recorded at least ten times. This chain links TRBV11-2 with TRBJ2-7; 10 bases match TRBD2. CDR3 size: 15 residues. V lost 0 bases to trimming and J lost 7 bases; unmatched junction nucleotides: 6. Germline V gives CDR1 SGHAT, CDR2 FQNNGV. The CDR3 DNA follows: TGTGCCAGCAGCTTAGAGCTAGCGGGAGTGGATGAGCAGTACTTC. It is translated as CASSLELAGVDEQYF.

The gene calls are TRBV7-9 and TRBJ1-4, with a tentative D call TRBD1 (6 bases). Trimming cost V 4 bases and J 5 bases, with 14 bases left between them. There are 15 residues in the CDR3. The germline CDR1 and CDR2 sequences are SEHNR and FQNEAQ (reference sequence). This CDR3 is CASSSPRQGNEKLFF. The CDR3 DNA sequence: TGTGCCAGCAGCTCCCCGAGGCAGGGGAATGAAAAACTGTTTTTT.

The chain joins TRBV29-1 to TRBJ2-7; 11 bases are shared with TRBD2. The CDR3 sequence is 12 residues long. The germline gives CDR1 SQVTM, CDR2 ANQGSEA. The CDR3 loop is CGGTSGAYEQYF. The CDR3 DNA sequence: TGCGGCGGGACTAGCGGAGCCTACGAGCAGTACTTC.

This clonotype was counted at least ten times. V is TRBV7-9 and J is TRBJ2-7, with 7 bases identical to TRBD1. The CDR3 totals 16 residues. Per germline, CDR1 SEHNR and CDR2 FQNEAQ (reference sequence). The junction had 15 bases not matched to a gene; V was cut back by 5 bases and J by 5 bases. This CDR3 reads CASSTPYQGVRHEQYF. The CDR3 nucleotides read TGTGCCAGCAGCACCCCTTACCAGGGGGTACGACACGAGCAGTACTTC.

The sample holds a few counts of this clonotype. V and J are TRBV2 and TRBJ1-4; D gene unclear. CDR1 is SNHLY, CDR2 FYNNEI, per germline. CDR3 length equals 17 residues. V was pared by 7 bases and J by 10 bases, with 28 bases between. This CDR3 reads CASTWSKPGGLGGKLFF. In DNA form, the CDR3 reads TGTGCCAGCACCTGGAGCAAGCCAGGAGGCCTCGGTGGAAAACTGTTTTTT.

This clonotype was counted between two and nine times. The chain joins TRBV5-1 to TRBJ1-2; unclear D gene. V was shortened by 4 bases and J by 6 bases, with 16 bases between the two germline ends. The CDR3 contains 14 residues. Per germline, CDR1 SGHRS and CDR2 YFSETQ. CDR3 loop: CASSPQTMPDGYTF. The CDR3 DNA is TGCGCCAGCAGCCCCCAGACAATGCCGGATGGCTACACCTTC.